The TCR beta chain described here comes from a study of blood T cell repertoires in COVID-19. Background on the study: Researchers got acute and convalescent COVID-19 samples from the United States, Italy and Spain. T cells, B-cell-depleted T cells, or PBMCs provided the cDNA or gDNA that served as material.

This clone was observed once. In the original analysis: By means of reference gene primer amplification, nucleated cell counts were estimated. The table came from immunoSEQ multiplex PCR; TCRdb's copy has only in-frame clones and leaves some out. That table furnishes V, J and clone size, whereas the DNA furnished D and trimming. Among approximately 120,000 clones listed, roughly four fifths were seen once. Germline values: CDR1 SEHNR, CDR2 FQNEAQ (reference sequence). The CDR3 has 15 amino acids. V lost 4 bases, J lost 6 bases, and 4 bases stayed unmatched. The sequence came from a woman in her 50s with acute or convalescent COVID-19. V gene TRBV7-9 combines with J gene TRBJ1-6, with 9 positions matching TRBD1. The sequencing input was peripheral blood. The chain's CDR3 is CASSSGQGSNSPLHF. CDR3 DNA: TGTGCCAGCAGCTCTGGACAGGGGTCTAATTCACCCCTCCACTTT.